This T cell receptor beta chain is from a study of regulatory T cells in long-lasting Graves disease. Researchers made TCR beta libraries by using iRepertoire HTBI primers and running Arm-PCR on CDR3 regions. TCRdb re-called the multiplex PCR reads with MiXCR, one entry per CDR3 protein. The data hold 400,000 to 500,000 distinct CDR3 sequences, with 16% observed a single time. Germline V gene lookup returns CDR1 PRHDT and CDR2 FYEKMQ (reference sequence). This CDR3 has 16 amino acids. V lost 4 bases, J lost 4 bases, and 18 bases lay in between. Noted time point: newly diagnosed GD, antithyroid drugs for less than 3 months. The authors made the TCR library using RNA they extracted from PBMCs. The same data also went into a second study, on T cells in Graves' hyperthyroidism and ophthalmopathy.

The chain combines TRBV13 with TRBJ2-3; D perhaps matches TRBD2 (6 bases). The TCR was taken from a woman in her twenties or thirties with Graves disease. Sequencing used peripheral blood mononuclear cells (PBMCs), obtained at new diagnosis, from a patient treated with antithyroid drugs. CDR3 coding DNA: TGTGCCAGCAGCTCCACAGTGGTGCGGGATCCAGATACGCAGTATTTT. This gives the protein CASSSTVVRDPDTQYF. The variable domain in full, completed from reference TRBV13 and TRBJ2-3, reads AAGVIQSPRHLIKEKRETATLKCYPIPRHDTVYWYQQGPGQDPQFLISFYEKMQSDKGSIPDRFSAQQFSDYHSELNMSSLELGDSALYFCASSSTVVRDPDTQYFGPGTRLTVL.